This T cell receptor (beta chain) was obtained from a study of breast tumors, draining lymph nodes, adjacent tissues. In this sample, this clonotype turned up many times. What it recognizes is unknown. Study outcomes and limitations: Findings are consistent with lymph node origin and intratumoral expansion of most tumor T cells. Luminal-like breast cancer showed significantly higher tumor–nontumor repertoire similarity than basal-like. Tumors had less TCR diversity than lymph nodes, more than nontumor tissue.

TCRdb used MiXCR to reprocess the multiplex PCR reads, holding one entry per CDR3 protein. In the table there are 25,000 to 40,000 distinct CDR3 sequences, approximately 63% of which are singletons. V lost 4 bases, J lost 1 base, and 12 bases lay in between. The CDR3 is 15 amino acids. Germline lookup yields CDR1 LGHNA and CDR2 YNFKEQ. This chain links TRBV4-2 with TRBJ2-3; maybe TRBD2 (6 bases). The receptor's source is a female donor with breast cancer. Some clones in this sample may be carry-over from other donors' samples. The sample consisted of breast tumor tissue. The CDR3 sequence is CASSPLPGGTDTQYF. For the CDR3, the DNA is TGTGCCAGCAGCCCCCTACCGGGGGGCACAGATACGCAGTATTTT.